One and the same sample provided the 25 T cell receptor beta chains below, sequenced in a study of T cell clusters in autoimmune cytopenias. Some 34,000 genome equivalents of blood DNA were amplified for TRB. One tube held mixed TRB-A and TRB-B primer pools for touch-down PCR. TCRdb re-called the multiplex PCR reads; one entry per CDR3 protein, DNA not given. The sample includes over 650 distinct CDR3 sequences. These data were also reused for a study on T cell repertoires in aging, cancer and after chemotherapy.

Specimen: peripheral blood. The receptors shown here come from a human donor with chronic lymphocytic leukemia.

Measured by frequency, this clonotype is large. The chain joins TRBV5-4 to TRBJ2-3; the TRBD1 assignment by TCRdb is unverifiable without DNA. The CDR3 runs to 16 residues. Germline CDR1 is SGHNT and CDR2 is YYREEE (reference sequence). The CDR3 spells CASSSGWDRSTDTQYF.

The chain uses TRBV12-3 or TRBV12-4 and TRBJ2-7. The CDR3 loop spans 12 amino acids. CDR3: CASSRLYYEQYF.

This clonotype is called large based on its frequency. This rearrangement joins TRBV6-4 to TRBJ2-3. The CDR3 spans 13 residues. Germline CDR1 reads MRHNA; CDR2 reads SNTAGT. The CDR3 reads CASSEVGTDTQYF.

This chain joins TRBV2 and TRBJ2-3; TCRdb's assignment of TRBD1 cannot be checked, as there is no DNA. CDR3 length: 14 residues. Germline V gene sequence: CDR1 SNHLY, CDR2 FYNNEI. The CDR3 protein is CASSGQGLTDTQYF.

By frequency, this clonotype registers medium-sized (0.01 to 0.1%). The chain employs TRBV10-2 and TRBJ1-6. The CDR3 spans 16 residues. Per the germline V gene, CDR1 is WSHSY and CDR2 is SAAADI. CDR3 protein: CASLAAADFYNSPLHF.

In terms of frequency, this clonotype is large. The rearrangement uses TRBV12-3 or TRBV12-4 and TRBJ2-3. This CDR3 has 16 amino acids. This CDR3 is CASRSTIGLSTDTQYF.

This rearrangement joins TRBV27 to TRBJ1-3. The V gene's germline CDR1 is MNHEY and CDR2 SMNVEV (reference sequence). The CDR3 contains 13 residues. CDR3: CASSEGSGNTIYF.

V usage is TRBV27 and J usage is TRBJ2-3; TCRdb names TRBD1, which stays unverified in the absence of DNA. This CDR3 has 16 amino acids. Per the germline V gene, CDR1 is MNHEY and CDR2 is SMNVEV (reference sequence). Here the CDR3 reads CASSCKVPGGSDTQYF.

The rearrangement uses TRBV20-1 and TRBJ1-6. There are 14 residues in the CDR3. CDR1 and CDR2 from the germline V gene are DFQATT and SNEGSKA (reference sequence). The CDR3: CSALDSSYNSPLHF.

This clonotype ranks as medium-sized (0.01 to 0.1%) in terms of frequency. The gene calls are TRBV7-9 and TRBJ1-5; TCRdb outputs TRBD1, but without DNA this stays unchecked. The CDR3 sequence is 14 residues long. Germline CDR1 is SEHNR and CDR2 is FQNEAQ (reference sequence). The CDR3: CASRGDGNNQPQHF.

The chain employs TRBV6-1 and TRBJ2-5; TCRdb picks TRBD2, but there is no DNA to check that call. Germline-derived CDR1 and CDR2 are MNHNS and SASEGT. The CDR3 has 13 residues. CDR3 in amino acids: CASRRGEWETQYF.

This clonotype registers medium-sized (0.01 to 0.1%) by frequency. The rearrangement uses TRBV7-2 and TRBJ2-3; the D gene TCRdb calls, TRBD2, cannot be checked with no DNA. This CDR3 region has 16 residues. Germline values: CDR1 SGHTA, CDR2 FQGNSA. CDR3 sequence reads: CASSLGVRGVADTQYF.

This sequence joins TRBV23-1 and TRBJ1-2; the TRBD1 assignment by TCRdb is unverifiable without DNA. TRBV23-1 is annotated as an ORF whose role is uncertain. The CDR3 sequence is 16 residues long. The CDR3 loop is CASSRDRGWGNYGYTF.

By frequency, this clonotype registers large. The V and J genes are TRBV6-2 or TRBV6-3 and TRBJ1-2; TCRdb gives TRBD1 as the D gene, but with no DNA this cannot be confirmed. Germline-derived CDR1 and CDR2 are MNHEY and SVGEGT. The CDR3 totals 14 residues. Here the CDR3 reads CASSDPGHHYGYTF.

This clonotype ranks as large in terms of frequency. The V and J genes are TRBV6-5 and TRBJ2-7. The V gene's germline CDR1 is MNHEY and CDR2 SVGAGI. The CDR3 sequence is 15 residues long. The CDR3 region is CASSYSRTDYYEQYF.

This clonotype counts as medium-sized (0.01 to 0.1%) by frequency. Here the CDR3 reads CASSLVGGAYTEAFF. The V gene is TRBV5-1, the J gene TRBJ1-1; with no DNA, the TCRdb D assignment of TRBD1 cannot be verified. Germline V gene data show CDR1 as SGHRS and CDR2 as YFSETQ. There are 15 residues in the CDR3. Full variable domain (missing parts from reference TRBV5-1 and TRBJ1-1): KAGVTQTPRYLIKTRGQQVTLSCSPISGHRSVSWYQQTPGQGLQFLFEYFSETQRNKGNFPGRFSGRQFSNSRSEMNVSTLELGDSALYLCASSLVGGAYTEAFFGQGTRLTVV.

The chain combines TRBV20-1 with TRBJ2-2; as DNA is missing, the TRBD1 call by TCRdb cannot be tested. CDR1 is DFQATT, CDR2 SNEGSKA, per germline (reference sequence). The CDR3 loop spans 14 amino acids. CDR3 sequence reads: CSAGWTGGTGELFF.

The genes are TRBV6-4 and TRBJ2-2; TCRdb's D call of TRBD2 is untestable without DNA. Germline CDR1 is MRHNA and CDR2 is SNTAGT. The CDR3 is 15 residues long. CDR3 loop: CASSPTSGSTGELFF.

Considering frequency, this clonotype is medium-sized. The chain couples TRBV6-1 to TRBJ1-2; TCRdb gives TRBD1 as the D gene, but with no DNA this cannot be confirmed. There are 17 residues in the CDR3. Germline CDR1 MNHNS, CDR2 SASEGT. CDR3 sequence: CASSEKSFPGQGDGYTF.

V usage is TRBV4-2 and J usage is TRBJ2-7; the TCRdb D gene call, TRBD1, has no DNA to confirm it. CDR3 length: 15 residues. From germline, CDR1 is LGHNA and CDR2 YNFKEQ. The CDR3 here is CASSHGDRGKYEQYF.

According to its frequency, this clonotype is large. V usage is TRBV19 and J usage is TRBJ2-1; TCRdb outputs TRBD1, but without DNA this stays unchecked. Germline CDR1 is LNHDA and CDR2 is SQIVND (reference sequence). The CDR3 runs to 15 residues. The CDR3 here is CASSIAPGSYNEQFF.

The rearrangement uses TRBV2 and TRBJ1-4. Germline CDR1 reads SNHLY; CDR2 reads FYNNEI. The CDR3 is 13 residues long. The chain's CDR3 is CASSEGRWEKLFF.

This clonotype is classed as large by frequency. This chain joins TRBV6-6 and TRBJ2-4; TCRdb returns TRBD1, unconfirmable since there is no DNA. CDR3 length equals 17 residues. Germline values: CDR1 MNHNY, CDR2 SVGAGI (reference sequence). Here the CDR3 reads CASSYGGQGGAKNIQYF.

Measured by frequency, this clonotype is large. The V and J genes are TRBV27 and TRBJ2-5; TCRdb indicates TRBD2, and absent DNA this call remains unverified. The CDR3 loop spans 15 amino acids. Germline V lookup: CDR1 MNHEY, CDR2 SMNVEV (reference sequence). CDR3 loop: CASSSDSLAQETQYF.

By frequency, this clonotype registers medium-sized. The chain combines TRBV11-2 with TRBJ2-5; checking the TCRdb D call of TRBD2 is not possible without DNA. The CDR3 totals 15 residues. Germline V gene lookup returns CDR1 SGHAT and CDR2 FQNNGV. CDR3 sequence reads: CASSSPRGVQETQYF. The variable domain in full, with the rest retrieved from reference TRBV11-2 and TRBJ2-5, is EAGVAQSPRYKIIEKRQSVAFWCNPISGHATLYWYQQILGQGPKLLIQFQNNGVVDDSQLPKDRFSAERLKGVDSTLKIQPAKLEDSAVYLCASSSPRGVQETQYFGPGTRLLVL.